This T cell receptor (beta chain) was observed in a study of T cell responses to AZD1222 COVID-19 vaccine. CDR1 and CDR2 from the germline V gene are SEHNR and FQNEAQ (reference sequence). V lost 0 bases and J 4 bases, leaving 10 bases between the germline ends. There are 14 residues in the CDR3. Clones were read by immunoSEQ multiplex PCR, and TCRdb kept only the in-frame ones, dropping some. The repertoire holds some 130,000 clones, with around 93% as singletons. A single count supports this clone. Its target is unknown. Study findings and constraints: The repertoires were collected only after the peak T cell response.

The sequence was obtained from an adult in good health. Source: peripheral blood, taken on day 0 of AZD1222 vaccination. The rearrangement joins TRBV7-9 to TRBJ2-7, with D possibly being TRBD1 (6 bases). CDR3 protein: CASSLAGQPYEQYF. CDR3 coding DNA: TGTGCCAGCAGCTTAGCGGGACAACCATACGAGCAGTACTTC.